Presented here are 5 T cell receptor beta chains from one specimen sequenced in a study of T cell repertoires in cytomegalovirus infection. A single record per CDR3 protein comes from TCRdb applying MiXCR to the reads. The repertoire has roughly 170,000 distinct CDR3 sequences, less than 25% of them found once; the top ten carry under 30%. These receptors have no identified antigens. The sequenced sample was CD8+ T cells from cultured PBMCs, obtained from culture after CMV antigen stimulation. The receptors derive from a human donor in good health (CMV status not recorded). Some clones in this sample may be carry-over from other donors' samples.

In its sample, this clonotype was seen a few times. This chain links TRBV29-1 with TRBJ1-2; no definite D call. The germline V gene has CDR1 SQVTM and CDR2 ANQGSEA. V lost 6 bases and J lost 4, with 15 bases in between. The CDR3 has 13 amino acids. The CDR3 DNA follows: TGCAGCGTGGGGAGGACGGTAATCTATGGCTACACCTTC. Its protein is CSVGRTVIYGYTF. The complete variable domain, with remaining parts taken from reference TRBV29-1 and TRBJ1-2, reads SAVISQKPSRDICQRGTSLTIQCQVDSQVTMMFWYRQQPGQSLTLIATANQGSEATYESGFVIDKFPISRPNLTFSTLTVSNMSPEDSSIYLCSVGRTVIYGYTFGSGTRLTVV.

This sequence joins TRBV5-1 and TRBJ2-1, with 8 nucleotides matching TRBD1. CDR3 size: 14 residues. Per the germline V gene, CDR1 is SGHRS and CDR2 is YFSETQ. The V segment lost 0 bases and the J segment 8 bases; nucleotides outside the gene matches: 4. The CDR3 DNA reads TGCGCCAGCAGCTTGGTCAGGGGGCATGATGAGCAGTTCTTC. It specifies CASSLVRGHDEQFF.

This clonotype was found a few times. The chain's CDR3 is CASSDSTGPYNSPLHF. The CDR3 DNA reads as TGTGCCAGCAGTGACAGCACAGGACCCTATAATTCACCCCTCCACTTT. This sequence joins TRBV6-1 and TRBJ1-6; D is perhaps TRBD1 (5 bases). CDR1 is MNHNS, CDR2 SASEGT, per germline. V gave up 3 bases and J gave up 2 bases, with 11 bases separating them. The length of the CDR3 is 16 residues.

This clonotype was observed a few times. V gene TRBV7-8 combines with J gene TRBJ2-5, with 9 bases matching TRBD2. This CDR3 spans 16 amino acids. The V segment lost 4 bases and the J segment 2 bases; nucleotides outside the gene matches: 8. CDR1 SGHVS and CDR2 FQNEAQ come from the germline V gene. DNA for the CDR3: TGTGCCAGCAGCTCGGGTAGCGGGGGATTTCAAGAGACCCAGTACTTC. This translates into CASSSGSGGFQETQYF.

This clonotype was picked up a small number of times. The DNA for the CDR3 is TGTGCCAGCAGCTTAGGAGCCTTTAATGAAAAACTGTTTTTT. Amino acids: CASSLGAFNEKLFF. The chain recombines TRBV7-9 with TRBJ1-4; D unresolved. Germline CDR1 SEHNR, CDR2 FQNEAQ (reference sequence). The ends were cut back, 1 base at V and 4 bases at J, with 7 bases in the middle. This CDR3 has 14 amino acids. The full variable domain, completed using reference TRBV7-9 and TRBJ1-4, is DTGVSQNPRHKITKRGQNVTFRCDPISEHNRLYWYRQTLGQGPEFLTYFQNEAQLEKSRLLSDRFSAERPKGSFSTLEIQRTEQGDSAMYLCASSLGAFNEKLFFGSGTQLSVL.